This T cell receptor (beta chain) was profiled in a study of cytomegalovirus exposure and HLA in healthy donors. Study-level findings and limits: Most TCR sequences showed up rarely, but some public TCRs showed up in many donors. The authors confirmed in vitro that three CMV-associated chains were specific for CMV antigens.

On this clone itself: Its antigen remains unidentified.

Germline CDR1 and CDR2: SNHLY and FYNNEI. This CDR3 contains 14 residues. The V segment lost 6 bases and the J segment 4 bases; nucleotides outside the gene matches: 6. The data were produced by immunoSEQ multiplex PCR, yet TCRdb's version contains in-frame clones alone and is incomplete. The table lists roughly 95,000 clones, around 85% of them singletons. V is TRBV2 and J is TRBJ1-2; 9 bases fit TRBD1. Material for sequencing was PBMCs. The origin of this receptor is a man in his late teens or twenties in good health and CMV-seropositive. This CDR3 is CASSYRGRGYGYTF. The CDR3 nucleotides are TGTGCCAGCAGCTACAGGGGGCGGGGCTATGGCTACACCTTC.